These 28 T cell receptor beta chains share one sample of origin, sequenced in a study of shared clonotypes between healthy human individuals. Only in-frame clones appear in the TCRdb table, and some are missing; sequencing was by immunoSEQ multiplex PCR. The data show about 480,000 clones, 60% to 80% seen once. The sequencing input was PBMCs. The receptors derive from a woman aged 40 to 49 in good health. Some clones in this sample may be carry-over from other donors' samples.

This clone has a handful of counts. The rearrangement joins TRBV27 to TRBJ2-3; the match to TRBD2 covers 8 bases. The CDR3 runs 16 residues. Germline CDR1 and CDR2: MNHEY and SMNVEV (reference sequence). With 5 bases clipped from V and 1 base from J, the junction kept 8 bases outside the gene matches. CDR3: CASSHLAGGGTDTQYF. The DNA for the CDR3 is TGTGCCAGCAGTCATTTGGCGGGAGGCGGCACAGATACGCAGTATTTT.

Comment on this clone: Being one base from a much bigger clone, this may be a read error. J is TRBJ1-1 and V is TRBV6-6; D call uncertain. The germline V and J ends were trimmed by 6 bases and 1 base, with 9 bases remaining between them. Germline V gene lookup returns CDR1 MNHNY and CDR2 SVGAGI (reference sequence). The length of the CDR3 is 13 residues. Here the CDR3 DNA reads TGTGCCAGCAGCCAACAGCCGAACACTGAAGCTTTCTTT. Protein product: CASSQQPNTEAFF.

The V call is TRBV7-3, the J call TRBJ2-1; the match to TRBD2 covers 11 bases. Trimming took 5 bases from V and 9 from J; bases not matched to a gene: 6. This CDR3 is built from 14 residues. In germline, CDR1 is SGHTA, CDR2 FQGTGA. CDR3 in DNA: TGTGCCAGCAGCGGCCCGGGACTAGCGGCTGAGCAGTTCTTC. Protein sequence: CASSGPGLAAEQFF.

The rearrangement uses TRBV5-4 and TRBJ2-7; the D gene is possibly TRBD2 (5 bases). Trimming pared 0 bases from V and 5 bases from J, leaving 15 bases between. The CDR3 runs 15 residues. CDR1 and CDR2 (germline): SGHNT, YYREEE (reference sequence). This CDR3 is CASSLGGLALHEQYF. DNA of the CDR3: TGTGCCAGCAGCTTGGGAGGACTTGCCCTACACGAGCAGTACTTC. The full variable domain, completed using reference TRBV5-4 and TRBJ2-7, is ETGVTQSPTHLIKTRGQQVTLRCSSQSGHNTVSWYQQALGQGPQFIFQYYREEENGRGNFPPRFSGLQFPNYSSELNVNALELDDSALYLCASSLGGLALHEQYFGPGTRLTVT.

This clone was observed once. The chain employs TRBV5-1 and TRBJ1-2, with D possibly matching TRBD1 (6 bases). Trimming left V 1 base short and J 4 bases short, with 14 bases between. Germline CDR1 reads SGHRS; CDR2 reads YFSETQ. The CDR3 sequence is 15 residues long. CDR3 nucleotide sequence: TGCGCCAGCAGCTTGAGTGCGGGGGCGGCCTATGGCTACACCTTC. This gives the protein CASSLSAGAAYGYTF.

V and J are TRBV7-2 and TRBJ2-2; D may be TRBD2 (6 bases). The CDR3 is 14 amino acids. V was shortened by 5 bases and J by 8 bases, with 15 bases between the two germline ends. Germline V CDR1 and CDR2: SGHTA, FQGNSA. CDR3 coding DNA: TGTGCCAGCAGCACGAGACTAGTTAATGGGGAGCTGTTTTTT. This sequence encodes CASSTRLVNGELFF.

Only a few counts were recorded for this clone. The V call is TRBV7-3, the J call TRBJ2-7, with 10 bases lining up with TRBD2. V shed 3 bases and J 7 bases; nucleotides not matched to a gene: 9. This CDR3 contains 15 residues. CDR1 is SGHTA and CDR2 is FQGTGA in the germline V gene. CDR3 residues: CASSLTVAGGTEQYF. Written as DNA, the CDR3 is TGTGCCAGCAGCTTGACCGTAGCGGGAGGAACGGAGCAGTACTTC.

The chain has TRBV4-2 and TRBJ2-7; 9 positions agree with TRBD2. CDR1 is LGHNA, CDR2 YNFKEQ, per germline. CDR3 length: 15 residues. V trimming: 1 base; J trimming: 3 bases; junction bases outside the gene matches: 4. The CDR3 DNA reads TGTGCCAGCAGCCAAGTAGCGGGAGTGAACTACGAGCAGTACTTC. This sequence encodes CASSQVAGVNYEQYF.

This clone showed up many times. Other DNA variants within this sample encode the same CDR3. This chain uses TRBV9 with TRBJ1-1; D unclear. V gave up 3 bases and J gave up 1 base, with 7 bases separating them. This CDR3 has 13 amino acids. Looked up from germline, CDR1 is SGDLS and CDR2 is YYNGEE. The CDR3 DNA reads as TGTGCCAGCAGCGGTCCCAAGAACACTGAAGCTTTCTTT. The encoded protein is CASSGPKNTEAFF.

This clone was counted only a few times. The chain couples TRBV19 to TRBJ1-5, with a possible D match to TRBD1 (5 bases). This CDR3 is built from 16 residues. V was pared by 7 bases and J by 4 bases, with 20 bases between. Germline V lookup: CDR1 LNHDA, CDR2 SQIVND (reference sequence). This chain's CDR3 is CASTQMDRGGNQPQHF. In DNA, the CDR3 is TGTGCCAGTACTCAAATGGATAGGGGTGGGAATCAGCCCCAGCATTTT.

This chain uses TRBV5-4 with TRBJ1-4; D might be TRBD1 (6 bases). Germline V gene data show CDR1 as SGHNT and CDR2 as YYREEE (reference sequence). The CDR3 contains 15 residues. Trimming cost V 0 bases and J 2 bases, with 8 bases left between them. The DNA of the CDR3 is TGTGCCAGCAGCTTGGCCGGGGGCACTAATGAAAAACTGTTTTTT. It specifies CASSLAGGTNEKLFF.

This clone was seen only a few times. This rearrangement joins TRBV7-7 to TRBJ1-1; perhaps TRBD1 as D (5 bases). CDR1 and CDR2 from the germline V gene are SSHAT and FNYEAQ (reference sequence). The CDR3 is made up of 13 amino acids. Trimming pared 5 bases from V and 0 bases from J, leaving 7 bases between. The CDR3 bases are TGTGCCAGCAGCGAGGGGTTGAACACTGAAGCTTTCTTT. It codes for CASSEGLNTEAFF. Supplemented by reference TRBV7-7 and TRBJ1-1, the full variable domain reads GAGVSQSPRYKVTKRGQDVTLRCDPISSHATLYWYQQALGQGPEFLTYFNYEAQPDKSGLPSDRFSAERPEGSISTLTIQRTEQRDSAMYRCASSEGLNTEAFFGQGTRLTVV.

The chain uses TRBV19 and TRBJ2-2; the match to TRBD2 covers 12 bases. The CDR3 runs to 16 residues. CDR1 is LNHDA and CDR2 is SQIVND in the germline V gene (reference sequence). Trimming took 5 bases from V and 7 from J; bases not matched to a gene: 8. CDR3 in amino acids: CASSFLAGGPGGELFF. CDR3 bases: TGTGCCAGTAGTTTCCTAGCGGGAGGGCCCGGCGGGGAGCTGTTTTTT.

For this clone: A far larger clone is off by one base, so a read error is likely. The chain is built from TRBV30 and TRBJ1-1; D remains unclear. Germline V lookup: CDR1 GTSNPN, CDR2 SVGIG (reference sequence). The V gene lost 5 bases and the J gene lost 0 bases, with 10 bases spanning the gap. CDR3 length: 13 amino acids. Here the CDR3 reads CAWEGNVNTEAFF. The CDR3 nucleotides read TGTGCCTGGGAGGGAAACGTGAACACTGAAGCTTTCTTT.

The chain uses TRBV27 and TRBJ2-7, with 8 bases aligning to TRBD2. The CDR3 is made up of 15 amino acids. With 8 bases clipped from V and 2 bases from J, the junction kept 11 bases outside the gene matches. Per the germline V gene, CDR1 is MNHEY and CDR2 is SMNVEV (reference sequence). The CDR3 loop is CASRSGGAGAYEQYF. The CDR3 DNA follows: TGTGCCAGCCGGTCTGGAGGAGCGGGAGCCTACGAGCAGTACTTC.

This CDR3 reads CASSETGSTEAFF. Written as DNA, the CDR3 is TGTGCCAGCAGTGAGACAGGAAGCACTGAAGCTTTCTTT. The genes are TRBV6-6 and TRBJ1-1, with D perhaps matching TRBD1 (6 bases). CDR3 size: 13 residues. Germline assignment: CDR1 MNHNY and CDR2 SVGAGI (reference sequence). V was clipped by 5 bases and J by 4 bases, with 11 bases between them.

Worth noting for this clone: Different DNA sequences within this sample yield the same CDR3. The chain has TRBV5-1 and TRBJ2-5; 9 bases agree with TRBD1. The CDR3 extends over 14 amino acids. Germline loops: CDR1 SGHRS, CDR2 YFSETQ. V lost 3 bases, J lost 5 bases, and 5 bases stayed unmatched. CDR3 protein: CASSSGTGLETQYF. CDR3 sequence (DNA): TGCGCCAGCAGCTCCGGGACAGGGCTCGAGACCCAGTACTTC.

This clone was seen repeatedly, ten times or more. The chain has TRBV5-1 and TRBJ1-4; tentatively, D is TRBD1 (5 bases). Germline V CDR1 and CDR2: SGHRS, YFSETQ. This CDR3 contains 17 residues. Trimming cost V 4 bases and J 0 bases, with 16 bases left between them. CDR3: CASSLGPLPSTNEKLFF. The CDR3 DNA reads as TGCGCCAGCAGCCTGGGGCCTTTACCTTCAACTAATGAAAAACTGTTTTTT. Full variable domain (outside the CDR3, taken from reference TRBV5-1 and TRBJ1-4): KAGVTQTPRYLIKTRGQQVTLSCSPISGHRSVSWYQQTPGQGLQFLFEYFSETQRNKGNFPGRFSGRQFSNSRSEMNVSTLELGDSALYLCASSLGPLPSTNEKLFFGSGTQLSVL.

This clone was seen only a few times. This chain links TRBV30 with TRBJ1-2; D might be TRBD1 (6 bases). Germline V gene sequence: CDR1 GTSNPN, CDR2 SVGIG (reference sequence). The CDR3 totals 14 residues. Trimming took 0 bases from V and 3 from J, leaving 11 bases between them. The CDR3 DNA sequence: TGTGCCTGGAGTGTACAGGGAACTTACTATGGCTACACCTTC. Its protein product is CAWSVQGTYYGYTF.

CDR3 residues: CASSLKALAGELFF. The CDR3 DNA is TGTGCCAGCAGTTTAAAGGCGTTAGCCGGGGAGCTGTTTTTT. The chain joins TRBV28 to TRBJ2-2, with D hard to call. CDR3 length: 14 residues. Germline V gene sequence: CDR1 MDHEN, CDR2 SYDVKM. With 2 bases removed from V and 6 bases from J, the gap between germline ends came to 10 bases.

This clone was observed a handful of times. The J gene is TRBJ2-7, the V gene TRBV7-6, with a weak D call TRBD2 (6 bases). The CDR3 has 16 amino acids. The V and J ends lost 5 bases and 4 bases respectively, with 21 bases between them. CDR1 is SGHVS, CDR2 FNYEAQ, per germline. CDR3 region: CASSAAGRDSSYEQYF. CDR3 in DNA: TGTGCCAGCAGCGCGGCCGGCCGGGACTCTTCTTACGAGCAGTACTTC.

The rearrangement links TRBV4-3 to TRBJ1-6; no reliable D call. Germline V gene sequence: CDR1 LGHNA, CDR2 YSLEER. This CDR3 region has 14 residues. Trimming shortened V by 0 bases and J by 6 bases, and 6 bases separated the two germline ends. The CDR3 bases are TGCGCCAGCAGCCAAGAGGGTTTTAATTCACCCCTCCACTTT. Translated: CASSQEGFNSPLHF.

This sequence joins TRBV10-2 and TRBJ1-2; D remains unclear. This CDR3 comprises 13 residues. Trimming stripped 2 bases from V and 2 bases from J, with 6 bases between. The germline V gene has CDR1 WSHSY and CDR2 SAAADI. CDR3 nucleotide sequence: TGCGCCAGCAGTGAGACAGCAAACTATGGCTACACCTTC. This translates into CASSETANYGYTF.

The gene calls are TRBV27 and TRBJ1-4; weak D call: TRBD1 (6 bases). The CDR3 extends over 13 amino acids. V was shortened by 3 bases and J by 8 bases, with 10 bases between the two germline ends. Germline V gene data show CDR1 as MNHEY and CDR2 as SMNVEV (reference sequence). CDR3 residues: CASSFRGGEKLFF. The DNA for the CDR3 is TGTGCCAGCAGTTTCAGGGGTGGAGAAAAACTGTTTTTT.

V and J are TRBV6-5 and TRBJ2-7; TRBD1 or TRBD2 may be the D gene (6 bases each). This CDR3 spans 13 amino acids. Germline V gene lookup returns CDR1 MNHEY and CDR2 SVGAGI. V dropped 6 bases and J dropped 6 bases, with 15 bases sitting between them. Here the CDR3 reads CASSLDRGVEQYF. Written as DNA, the CDR3 is TGTGCCAGCAGCCTCGATAGGGGGGTCGAGCAGTACTTC.

The genes are TRBV19 and TRBJ1-1; the D is unclear. Between the trimmed V and J ends, which lost 1 base and 3 bases, there was a span of 6 bases. This CDR3 has 13 amino acids. The germline V gene has CDR1 LNHDA and CDR2 SQIVND (reference sequence). CDR3 DNA sequence: TGTGCCAGTAGTATAGCGTTGGACACTGAAGCTTTCTTT. As protein: CASSIALDTEAFF.

In this sample, this clone turned up a few times. The V and J genes are TRBV19 and TRBJ2-2, with 8 bases that match TRBD2. The V gene's germline CDR1 is LNHDA and CDR2 SQIVND (reference sequence). The CDR3 contains 15 residues. Unmatched junction bases numbered 6, after V lost 3 bases and J lost 6 bases. The CDR3 sequence is CASSISGAGAGELFF. CDR3 nucleotides: TGTGCCAGTAGTATTAGCGGGGCGGGGGCCGGGGAGCTGTTTTTT.

This clone was picked up one time. V gene TRBV5-1 combines with J gene TRBJ2-1; 10 nucleotides agree with TRBD1. The CDR3 length is 15 residues. Trimming at V came to 3 bases and at J to 5 bases, leaving 5 bases not matched to a gene. Germline CDR1 and CDR2: SGHRS and YFSETQ. In nucleotides, the CDR3 is TGCGCCAGCAGCTGGGCGGGACAGGGGAACAATGAGCAGTTCTTC. This encodes CASSWAGQGNNEQFF.